This T cell receptor (beta chain) appears in the sequencing data of a study of response to subunit inactivated influenza vaccine. Study-level findings and limits: That few new T cells are recruited by each seasonal influenza vaccination was the authors' suggestion.

TCRdb re-derived calls from the RT-PCR reads in MiXCR, one entry per CDR3 protein. This sample has 450,000 to 600,000 distinct CDR3 sequences, with 16% found just once. The CDR3 is made up of 15 amino acids. V lost 3 bases to trimming and J lost 0 bases, with 12 bases between them. Germline CDR1 and CDR2: SQVTM and ANQGSEA. This clonotype was seen a few times. What it binds is not known. The gene calls are TRBV29-1 and TRBJ2-1; TRBD2 is a possible D gene (6 bases). This clonotype was obtained from a man aged 45 to 75 who received an inactivated influenza vaccine. The source material was CD4+ T cells sorted from PBMCs, sampled around 25 months after vaccination. CDR3 in amino acids: CSVDGRGSSYNEQFF. The CDR3 DNA is TGCAGCGTTGATGGTCGGGGGTCCTCCTACAATGAGCAGTTCTTC.